Listed here are 14 T cell receptor beta chains from one sample, sequenced in a study of regulatory T cells in long-lasting Graves disease. Documented time point: newly diagnosed GD, antithyroid drugs for less than 3 months. There was RNA extracted from PBMCs, and the TCR library was made from it. Arm-PCR of CDR3 regions and iRepertoire HTBI primers were the basis on which TCR beta libraries were built. From the multiplex PCR reads, TCRdb called clonotypes with MiXCR, one entry per CDR3 protein. The data contain 500,000 or so distinct CDR3 sequences, roughly 15% of them singletons. This sample also belongs to another study, concerning T cells in Graves' hyperthyroidism and ophthalmopathy.

Specimen: peripheral blood mononuclear cells (PBMCs), collected at new diagnosis, from a patient treated with antithyroid drugs. These receptors were taken from a woman aged 50 to 60 with Graves disease.

This clonotype was recorded many times. This chain uses TRBV7-2 with TRBJ2-1; D gene uncertain. The CDR3 totals 16 residues. Germline assignment: CDR1 SGHTA and CDR2 FQGNSA. The V gene lost 5 bases and the J gene lost 5 bases, with 19 bases spanning the gap. The CDR3 is CASSNYLGPPNNEQFF. DNA for the CDR3: TGTGCCAGCAGCAATTACTTGGGTCCTCCCAACAATGAGCAGTTCTTC. Looking up the rest from reference TRBV7-2 and TRBJ2-1 gives the full variable domain: GAGVSQSPSNKVTEKGKDVELRCDPISGHTALYWYRQSLGQGLEFLIYFQGNSAPDKSGLPSDRFSAERTGGSVSTLTIQRTQQEDSAVYLCASSNYLGPPNNEQFFGPGTRLTVL.

V is TRBV28 and J is TRBJ2-7, with D perhaps given as TRBD1 or TRBD2 (5 bases each). CDR1 MDHEN and CDR2 SYDVKM come from the germline V gene. V lost 7 bases and J lost 9, with 25 bases in between. CDR3 length: 15 residues. The CDR3 spells CASISGTMLGNVQYF. The CDR3 DNA reads as TGTGCCAGCATTTCCGGGACCATGCTTGGGAATGTGCAGTACTTC.

This clonotype was seen only a few times. This sequence joins TRBV5-1 and TRBJ2-5; TRBD2 matches 7 bases. The CDR3 extends over 13 amino acids. Germline V gives CDR1 SGHRS, CDR2 YFSETQ. J gave up 4 bases and V 3 bases, and 3 bases lay outside the gene matches. CDR3 in DNA: TGCGCCAGCAGCTGGCGGGGGTTAGAGACCCAGTACTTC. Protein sequence: CASSWRGLETQYF. Looking up the rest from reference TRBV5-1 and TRBJ2-5 gives the full variable domain: KAGVTQTPRYLIKTRGQQVTLSCSPISGHRSVSWYQQTPGQGLQFLFEYFSETQRNKGNFPGRFSGRQFSNSRSEMNVSTLELGDSALYLCASSWRGLETQYFGPGTRLLVL.

This clonotype was seen at least ten times. V gene TRBV27 combines with J gene TRBJ2-3, with TRBD2 matching 7 bases. J lost 6 bases, V lost 2 bases, and 17 bases had no gene match. The CDR3 runs 18 residues. Germline CDR1 is MNHEY and CDR2 is SMNVEV (reference sequence). CDR3 residues: CASSLGLAAPFSGDTQYF. The CDR3 coding sequence is TGTGCCAGCAGTTTAGGGCTAGCGGCCCCGTTTTCTGGGGATACGCAGTATTTT.

This clonotype was seen repeatedly, ten times or more. The CDR3 coding sequence is TGTGCCACCAGTGATTTGAGCGACTACACAGATACGCAGTATTTT. This gives the protein CATSDLSDYTDTQYF. This chain joins TRBV24-1 and TRBJ2-3, with TRBD2 as a possible D gene (5 bases). Germline CDR1 and CDR2: KGHDR and SFDVKD. This CDR3 contains 15 residues. V lost 0 bases and J 2 bases, leaving 8 bases between the germline ends.

V gene TRBV11-2 combines with J gene TRBJ1-2, with 7 bases that match TRBD1. The germline V gene encodes CDR1 SGHAT and CDR2 FQNNGV. The CDR3 runs to 15 residues. Unmatched junction bases numbered 2, after V lost 1 base and J lost 0 bases. The CDR3 coding sequence is TGTGCCAGCAGCTTAGGGGGACAGACTAACTATGGCTACACCTTC. Amino acids: CASSLGGQTNYGYTF.

The gene calls are TRBV27 and TRBJ2-7, with 7 bases matching TRBD1. Trimming removed 6 bases from V and 2 bases from J; junction bases left unmatched: 7. The CDR3 spans 14 residues. From germline, CDR1 is MNHEY and CDR2 SMNVEV (reference sequence). The CDR3 bases are TGTGCCAGCAGCACTACAGGGGTACCCTACGAGCAGTACTTC. Translated: CASSTTGVPYEQYF.

This clonotype has just a few counts. This chain links TRBV28 with TRBJ1-6; tentative D call: TRBD1 (5 bases). Germline V lookup: CDR1 MDHEN, CDR2 SYDVKM. CDR3 length: 16 residues. V was cut by 8 bases and J by 1 base, with 15 bases left in between. CDR3 sequence: CASSSGGGSYNSPLHF. CDR3 sequence (DNA): TGTGCCAGCTCCTCGGGTGGGGGGTCCTATAATTCACCCCTCCACTTT.

Details on this clonotype: A far more abundant clone sits one base away, making this likely a read error. The genes are TRBV28 and TRBJ2-7; 8 bases are a match to TRBD2. Germline V CDR1 and CDR2: MDHEN, SYDVKM. With V trimmed by 9 bases and J by 7 bases, 14 bases remained unmatched. CDR3 length equals 14 residues. In DNA, the CDR3 is TGTGCCAGTCAGCCGGGACTAGGTATGGGTGAGCAGTACTTC. It codes for CASQPGLGMGEQYF. The full variable domain, rest sourced from reference TRBV28 and TRBJ2-7, is DVKVTQSSRYLVKRTGEKVFLECVQDMDHENMFWYRQDPGLGLRLIYFSYDVKMKEKGDIPEGYSVSREKKERFSLILESASTNQTSMYLCASQPGLGMGEQYFGPGTRLTVT.

This clonotype has a count of ten or more. The rearrangement uses TRBV30 and TRBJ1-5; no clear D. V lost 5 bases to trimming and J lost 0 bases, with 8 bases between them. The CDR3 extends over 13 amino acids. Germline V gene data show CDR1 as GTSNPN and CDR2 as SVGIG (reference sequence). DNA of the CDR3: TGTGCCTGGTCTGTAATTAGCAATCAGCCCCAGCATTTT. Its translation is CAWSVISNQPQHF.

The V gene is TRBV3-1, the J gene TRBJ1-5, with D hard to call. V was pared by 0 bases and J by 9 bases, with 15 bases between. CDR3 length: 15 residues. In germline, CDR1 is LGHDT, CDR2 YNNKEL (reference sequence). The CDR3 region is CASSQDLGTDRPQHF. CDR3 nucleotide sequence: TGTGCCAGCAGCCAAGATCTCGGAACGGATCGGCCCCAGCATTTT. The full variable domain, in which reference TRBV3-1 and TRBJ1-5 provide the parts outside the CDR3, is DTAVSQTPKYLVTQMGNDKSIKCEQNLGHDTMYWYKQDSKKFLKIMFSYNNKELIINETVPNRFSPKSPDKAHLNLHINSLELGDSAVYFCASSQDLGTDRPQHFGDGTRLSIL.

This clonotype showed up many times. This chain uses TRBV10-3 with TRBJ2-1, with 11 nucleotides matching TRBD2. CDR1 is ENHRY and CDR2 is SYGVKD in the germline V gene. CDR3 length: 15 residues. Losses at the gene ends were 2 bases for V and 6 bases for J; bases not matched to a gene: 3. The CDR3 DNA follows: TGTGCCATCAGTGAGCGACTAGCGGGAAGCAATGAGCAGTTCTTC. This translates into CAISERLAGSNEQFF.

On this clonotype: One base away lies a much larger clone, so this may be a sequencing read error. The genes are TRBV6-2 or TRBV6-3 and TRBJ2-2; no clear D. V dropped 5 bases and J dropped 3 bases, with 4 bases sitting between them. Germline lookup yields CDR1 MNHEY and CDR2 SVGEGT. The CDR3 length is 12 residues. The CDR3 region has the DNA TGTGCCAGCAGTCAGCACACCGGGGAGCTGTTTTTT. This translates into CASSQHTGELFF.

The rearrangement uses TRBV6-1 and TRBJ1-4, with TRBD1 as a possible D gene (5 bases). The CDR3 sequence is 14 residues long. Trimming cost V 2 bases and J 8 bases, with 12 bases left between them. The germline V gene encodes CDR1 MNHNS and CDR2 SASEGT. The CDR3 DNA follows: TGTGCCAGCAGTGAATCAGGGAATTTCGAAAAACTGTTTTTT. Protein: CASSESGNFEKLFF.